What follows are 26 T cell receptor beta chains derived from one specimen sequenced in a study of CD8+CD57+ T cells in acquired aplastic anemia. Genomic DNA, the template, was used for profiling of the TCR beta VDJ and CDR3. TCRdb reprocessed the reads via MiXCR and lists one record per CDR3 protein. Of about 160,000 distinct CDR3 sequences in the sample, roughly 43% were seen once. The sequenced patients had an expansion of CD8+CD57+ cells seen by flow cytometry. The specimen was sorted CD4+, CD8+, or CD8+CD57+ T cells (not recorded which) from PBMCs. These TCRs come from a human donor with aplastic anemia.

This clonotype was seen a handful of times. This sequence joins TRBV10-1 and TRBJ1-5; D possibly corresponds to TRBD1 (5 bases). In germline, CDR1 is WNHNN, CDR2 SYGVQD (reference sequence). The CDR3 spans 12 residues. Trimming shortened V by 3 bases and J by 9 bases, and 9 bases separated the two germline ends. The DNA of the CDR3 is TGCGCCAGCAGTGACGGGGGTGCGCCCCAGCATTTT. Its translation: CASSDGGAPQHF.

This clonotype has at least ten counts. This CDR3 reads CATSRFGQSTDTQYF. In DNA form, the CDR3 reads TGTGCCACCAGTCGCTTTGGGCAGAGCACAGATACGCAGTATTTT. The chain employs TRBV15 and TRBJ2-3; no firm D call. V lost 6 bases, J lost 0 bases, and 13 bases lay in between. Germline CDR1 reads LNHNV; CDR2 reads YYDKDF (reference sequence). This CDR3 spans 15 amino acids.

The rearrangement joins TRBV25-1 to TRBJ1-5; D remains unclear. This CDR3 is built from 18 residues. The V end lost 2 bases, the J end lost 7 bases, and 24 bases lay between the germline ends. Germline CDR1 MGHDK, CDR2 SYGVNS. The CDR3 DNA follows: TGTGCCAGCAGTGAACTCCCCGATGAGGGTTCCTACGAGCAGCCCCAGCATTTT. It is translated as CASSELPDEGSYEQPQHF. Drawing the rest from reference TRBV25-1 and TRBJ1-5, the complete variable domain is EADIYQTPRYLVIGTGKKITLECSQTMGHDKMYWYQQDPGMELHLIHYSYGVNSTEKGDLSSESTVSRIRTEHFPLTLESARPSHTSQYLCASSELPDEGSYEQPQHFGDGTRLSIL.

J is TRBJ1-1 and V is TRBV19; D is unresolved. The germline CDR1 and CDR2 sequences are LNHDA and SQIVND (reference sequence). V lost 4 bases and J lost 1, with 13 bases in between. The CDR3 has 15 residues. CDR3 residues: CASSNGPHGNTEAFF. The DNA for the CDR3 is TGTGCCAGTAGTAACGGGCCCCACGGGAACACTGAAGCTTTCTTT.

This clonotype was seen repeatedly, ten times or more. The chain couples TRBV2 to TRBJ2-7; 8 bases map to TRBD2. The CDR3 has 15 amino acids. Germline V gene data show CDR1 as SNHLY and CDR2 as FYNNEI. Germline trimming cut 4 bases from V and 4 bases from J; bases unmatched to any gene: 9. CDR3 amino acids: CASSVPGLATYEQYF. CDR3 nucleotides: TGTGCCAGCAGTGTGCCTGGACTAGCTACGTACGAGCAGTACTTC.

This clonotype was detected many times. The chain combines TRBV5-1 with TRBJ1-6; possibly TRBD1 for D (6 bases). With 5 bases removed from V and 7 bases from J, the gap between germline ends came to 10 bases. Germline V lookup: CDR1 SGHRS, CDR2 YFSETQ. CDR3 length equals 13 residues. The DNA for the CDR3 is TGCGCCAGCAGAACAGGGACCAATTCACCCCTCCACTTT. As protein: CASRTGTNSPLHF.

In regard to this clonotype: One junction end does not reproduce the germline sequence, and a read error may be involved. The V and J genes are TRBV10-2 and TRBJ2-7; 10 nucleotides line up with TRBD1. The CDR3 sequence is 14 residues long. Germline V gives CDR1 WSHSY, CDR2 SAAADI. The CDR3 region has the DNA TGTGCCAGCAGGTCCGGGACAGGGGTTTACGAGCAGTACTTC. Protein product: CASRSGTGVYEQYF.

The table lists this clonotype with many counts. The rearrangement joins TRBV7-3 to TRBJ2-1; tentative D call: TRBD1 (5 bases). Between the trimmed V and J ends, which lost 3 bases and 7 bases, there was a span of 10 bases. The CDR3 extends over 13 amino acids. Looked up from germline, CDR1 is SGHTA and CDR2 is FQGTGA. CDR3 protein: CASSLLGLNEQFF. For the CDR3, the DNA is TGTGCCAGCAGCTTGTTGGGGCTGAATGAGCAGTTCTTC.

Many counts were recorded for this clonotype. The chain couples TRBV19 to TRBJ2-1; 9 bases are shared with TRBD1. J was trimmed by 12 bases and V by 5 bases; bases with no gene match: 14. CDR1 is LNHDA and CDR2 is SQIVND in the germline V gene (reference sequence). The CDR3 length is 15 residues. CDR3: CASSPPDRGRGGQFF. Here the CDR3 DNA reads TGTGCCAGTAGTCCCCCGGACAGGGGAAGAGGAGGGCAGTTCTTC.

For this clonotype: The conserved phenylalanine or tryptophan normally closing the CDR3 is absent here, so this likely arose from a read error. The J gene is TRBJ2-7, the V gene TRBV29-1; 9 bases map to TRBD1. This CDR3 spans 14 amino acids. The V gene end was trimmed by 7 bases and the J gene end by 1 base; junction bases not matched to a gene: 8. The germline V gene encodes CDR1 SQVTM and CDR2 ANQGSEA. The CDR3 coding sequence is TGCAGCGGGAGTACTGGGACAGGGTCCTACGAGCAGTACTCC. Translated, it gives CSGSTGTGSYEQYS.

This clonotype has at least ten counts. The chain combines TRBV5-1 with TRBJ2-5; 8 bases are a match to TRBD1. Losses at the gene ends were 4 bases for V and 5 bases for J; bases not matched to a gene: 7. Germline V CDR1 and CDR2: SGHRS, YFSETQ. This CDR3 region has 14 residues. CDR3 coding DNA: TGCGCCAGCAGCAACTACGGACAGGGCGAGACCCAGTACTTC. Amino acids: CASSNYGQGETQYF. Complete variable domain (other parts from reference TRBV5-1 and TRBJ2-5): KAGVTQTPRYLIKTRGQQVTLSCSPISGHRSVSWYQQTPGQGLQFLFEYFSETQRNKGNFPGRFSGRQFSNSRSEMNVSTLELGDSALYLCASSNYGQGETQYFGPGTRLLVL.

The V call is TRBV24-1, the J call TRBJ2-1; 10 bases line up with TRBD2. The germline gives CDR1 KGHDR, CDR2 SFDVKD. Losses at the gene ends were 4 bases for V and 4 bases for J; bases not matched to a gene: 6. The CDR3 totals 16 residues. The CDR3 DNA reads TGTGCCACCAGTGACCCGGGACTAGCGCTATACAATGAGCAGTTCTTC. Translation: CATSDPGLALYNEQFF.

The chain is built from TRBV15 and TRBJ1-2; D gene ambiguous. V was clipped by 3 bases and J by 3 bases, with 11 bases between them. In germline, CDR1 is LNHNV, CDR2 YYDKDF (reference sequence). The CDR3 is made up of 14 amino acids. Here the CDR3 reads CATSRGSLDYGYTF. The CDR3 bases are TGTGCCACCAGCAGGGGGTCGTTGGACTATGGCTACACCTTC.

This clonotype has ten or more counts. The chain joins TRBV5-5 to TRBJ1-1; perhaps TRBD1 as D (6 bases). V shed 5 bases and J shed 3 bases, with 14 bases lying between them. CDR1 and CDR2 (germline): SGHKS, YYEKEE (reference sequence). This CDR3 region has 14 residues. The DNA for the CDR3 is TGTGCCAGCAGAAGAACAGGGAGAGACACTGAAGCTTTCTTT. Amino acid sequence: CASRRTGRDTEAFF. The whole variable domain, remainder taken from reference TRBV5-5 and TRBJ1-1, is DAGVTQSPTHLIKTRGQQVTLRCSPISGHKSVSWYQQVLGQGPQFIFQYYEKEERGRGNFPDRFSARQFPNYSSELNVNALLLGDSALYLCASRRTGRDTEAFFGQGTRLTVV.

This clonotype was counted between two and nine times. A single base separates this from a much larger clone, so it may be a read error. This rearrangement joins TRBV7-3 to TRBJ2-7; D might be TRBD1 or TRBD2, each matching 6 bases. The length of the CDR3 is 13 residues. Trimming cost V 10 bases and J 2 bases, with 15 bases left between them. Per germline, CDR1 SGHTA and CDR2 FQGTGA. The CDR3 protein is CATSRRGAYEQYF. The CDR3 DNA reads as TGTGCCACCTCCCGAAGGGGGGCCTACGAGCAGTACTTC.

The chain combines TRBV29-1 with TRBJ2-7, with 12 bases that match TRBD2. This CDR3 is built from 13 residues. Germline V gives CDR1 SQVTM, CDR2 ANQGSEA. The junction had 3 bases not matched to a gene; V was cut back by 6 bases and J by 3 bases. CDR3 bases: TGCAGCGTCGGACTAGCGGGGCGCTACGAGCAGTACTTC. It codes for CSVGLAGRYEQYF.

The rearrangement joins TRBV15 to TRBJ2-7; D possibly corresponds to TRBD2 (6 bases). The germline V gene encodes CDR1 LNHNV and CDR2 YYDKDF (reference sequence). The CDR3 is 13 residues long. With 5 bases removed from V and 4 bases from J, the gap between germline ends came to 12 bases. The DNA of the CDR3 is TGTGCCACCAGCTCTCGGGGGAATTACGAGCAGTACTTC. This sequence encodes CATSSRGNYEQYF.

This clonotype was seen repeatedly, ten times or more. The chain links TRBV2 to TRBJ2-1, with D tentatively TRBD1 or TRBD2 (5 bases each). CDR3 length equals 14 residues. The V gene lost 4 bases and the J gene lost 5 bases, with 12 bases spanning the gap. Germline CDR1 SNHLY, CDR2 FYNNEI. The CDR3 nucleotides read TGTGCCAGCAGTGTCCTGAGAGGGGACAATGAGCAGTTCTTC. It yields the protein CASSVLRGDNEQFF.

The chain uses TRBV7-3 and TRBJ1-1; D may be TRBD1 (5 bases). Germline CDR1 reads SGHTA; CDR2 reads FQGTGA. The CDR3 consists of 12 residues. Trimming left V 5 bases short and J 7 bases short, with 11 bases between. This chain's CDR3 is CASSRNRLEAFF. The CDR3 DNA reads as TGTGCCAGCAGCCGTAACAGGCTTGAAGCTTTCTTT.

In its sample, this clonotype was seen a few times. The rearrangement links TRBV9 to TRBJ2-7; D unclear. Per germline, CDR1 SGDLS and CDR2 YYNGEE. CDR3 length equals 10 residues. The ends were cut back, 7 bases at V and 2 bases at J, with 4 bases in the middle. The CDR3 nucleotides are TGTGCCAGCCCCCCCTACGAGCAGTACTTC. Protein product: CASPPYEQYF.

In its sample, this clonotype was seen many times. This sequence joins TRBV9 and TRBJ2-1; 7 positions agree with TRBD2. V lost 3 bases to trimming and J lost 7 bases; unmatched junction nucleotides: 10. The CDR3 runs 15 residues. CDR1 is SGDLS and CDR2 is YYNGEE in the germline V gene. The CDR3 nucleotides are TGTGCCAGCAGCGCCACTGGGGGGGGGGAGAATGAGCAGTTCTTC. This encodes CASSATGGGENEQFF.

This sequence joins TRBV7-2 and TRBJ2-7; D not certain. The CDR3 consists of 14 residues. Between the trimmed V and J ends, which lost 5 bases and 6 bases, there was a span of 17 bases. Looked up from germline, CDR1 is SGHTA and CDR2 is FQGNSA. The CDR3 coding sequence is TGTGCCAGCAGCCTCGACACTGGGCCATTCGAGCAGTACTTC. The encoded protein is CASSLDTGPFEQYF.

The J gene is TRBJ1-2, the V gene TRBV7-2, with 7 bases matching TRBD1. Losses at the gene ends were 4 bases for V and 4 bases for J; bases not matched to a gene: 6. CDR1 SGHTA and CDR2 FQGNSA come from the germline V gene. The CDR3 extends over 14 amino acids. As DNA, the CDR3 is TGTGCCAGCAGCTCGCAGACAGGGACCTATGGCTACACCTTC. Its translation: CASSSQTGTYGYTF.

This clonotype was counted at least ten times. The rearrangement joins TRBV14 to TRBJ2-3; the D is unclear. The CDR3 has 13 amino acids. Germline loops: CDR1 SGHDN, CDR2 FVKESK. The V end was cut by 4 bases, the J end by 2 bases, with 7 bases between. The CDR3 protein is CASSREYTDTQYF. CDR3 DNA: TGTGCCAGCAGCCGAGAATACACAGATACGCAGTATTTT.

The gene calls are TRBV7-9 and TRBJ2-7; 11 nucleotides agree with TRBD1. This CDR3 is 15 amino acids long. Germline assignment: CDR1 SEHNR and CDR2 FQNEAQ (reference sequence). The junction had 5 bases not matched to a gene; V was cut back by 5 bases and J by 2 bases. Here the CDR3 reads CASSVGGQGAYEQYF. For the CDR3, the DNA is TGTGCCAGCAGCGTAGGGGGACAGGGGGCCTACGAGCAGTACTTC.

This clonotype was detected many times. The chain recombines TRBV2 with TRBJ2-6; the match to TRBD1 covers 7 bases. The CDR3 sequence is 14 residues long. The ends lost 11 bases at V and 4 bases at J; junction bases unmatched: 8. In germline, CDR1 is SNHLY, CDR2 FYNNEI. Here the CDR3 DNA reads TGTGCCGGTTCCACAGGGGACGGGGCCAACGTCCTGACTTTC. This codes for CAGSTGDGANVLTF.